Below, 17 T cell receptor beta chains from the same sample are listed, as sequenced in a study of T cell responses to AZD1222 COVID-19 vaccine (dated by TCRdb to the early 2020s). Receptor libraries were prepared by the immunoSEQ multiplex PCR assay. The source is immuneACCESS, and TCRdb retained only in-frame sequences with V and J called. Part of the clones is not carried over; for the studies checked, unresolved V genes explain less than half of this, and the remainder is unexplained. A total of some 140,000 clones appear in this sample, roughly 90% of them only once. The biggest ten clones account for about 6% of the sample. The time point tag for this specimen amounts to: baseline before first vaccination. Here the sequenced sample was peripheral blood, taken on day 0 of AZD1222 vaccination. The receptor set was obtained from an adult in good health.

The V gene is TRBV27, the J gene TRBJ2-3; TRBD2 is a possible D gene (6 bases). The V end was cut by 1 base, the J end by 6 bases, with 17 bases between. The CDR3 contains 16 residues. Per germline, CDR1 MNHEY and CDR2 SMNVEV (reference sequence). CDR3 residues: CASSLFGVGRTDTQYF. The DNA of the CDR3 is TGTGCCAGCAGTTTATTTGGAGTTGGGAGGACGGATACGCAGTATTTT.

Only one count was recorded for this clone. This chain connects TRBV11-2 to TRBJ2-2; no firm D call. Deletions cut 2 bases from V and 1 base from J, with 14 bases between. The CDR3 totals 17 residues. Germline lookup yields CDR1 SGHAT and CDR2 FQNNGV. Here the CDR3 reads CASSLLPRGMNTGELFF. As DNA, the CDR3 is TGTGCCAGCAGCTTATTACCTAGAGGCATGAACACCGGGGAGCTGTTTTTT.

The chain employs TRBV28 and TRBJ2-1; 9 positions agree with TRBD1. CDR1 and CDR2 from the germline V gene are MDHEN and SYDVKM. This CDR3 is 16 amino acids long. J lost 4 bases, V lost 4 bases, and 8 bases had no gene match. Here the CDR3 DNA reads TGTGCCAGCAGTTCACTACAGGGGGCCTTATACAATGAGCAGTTCTTC. Its translation is CASSSLQGALYNEQFF.

V is TRBV6-4 and J is TRBJ2-3, with TRBD2 identical over 7 bases. The length of the CDR3 is 15 residues. CDR1 is MRHNA, CDR2 SNTAGT, per germline. The V and J ends lost 0 bases and 4 bases, in that order; junction bases with no gene match: 4. CDR3 bases: TGTGCCAGCAGTGACTCTCCGGGGGGTGCAGATACGCAGTATTTT. It translates to CASSDSPGGADTQYF.

This chain uses TRBV7-9 with TRBJ2-1; D is unresolved. V was cut by 1 base and J by 4 bases, with 11 bases left in between. CDR1 and CDR2 (germline): SEHNR, FQNEAQ (reference sequence). CDR3 length equals 15 residues. CDR3 nucleotide sequence: TGTGCCAGCAGCTTAGTCGGAGCCAAGTACAATGAGCAGTTCTTC. Translating it yields CASSLVGAKYNEQFF. Variable domain in full (rest from reference TRBV7-9 and TRBJ2-1): DTGVSQNPRHKITKRGQNVTFRCDPISEHNRLYWYRQTLGQGPEFLTYFQNEAQLEKSRLLSDRFSAERPKGSFSTLEIQRTEQGDSAMYLCASSLVGAKYNEQFFGPGTRLTVL.

The chain recombines TRBV7-8 with TRBJ1-3, with 7 bases that match TRBD1. Germline V CDR1 and CDR2: SGHVS, FQNEAQ. Trimming at V came to 5 bases and at J to 0 bases, leaving 13 bases not matched to a gene. The CDR3 totals 18 residues. The CDR3 region is CASSLLAQRTGSGNTIYF. DNA of the CDR3: TGTGCCAGCAGCCTCCTAGCCCAACGGACAGGCTCTGGAAACACCATATATTTT. The full variable domain, in which reference TRBV7-8 and TRBJ1-3 provide the parts outside the CDR3, is GAGVSQSPRYKVAKRGQDVALRCDPISGHVSLFWYQQALGQGPEFLTYFQNEAQLDKSGLPSDRFFAERPEGSVSTLKIQRTQQEDSAVYLCASSLLAQRTGSGNTIYFGEGSWLTVV.

The chain is built from TRBV13 and TRBJ2-7; TRBD2 matches 13 bases. This CDR3 is built from 15 residues. With 6 bases clipped from V and 4 bases from J, the junction kept 6 bases outside the gene matches. Germline V gene lookup returns CDR1 PRHDT and CDR2 FYEKMQ (reference sequence). The CDR3 DNA reads TGTGCCAGCAGTTTACTAGCGGGAGGGTCTTACGAGCAGTACTTC. Protein sequence: CASSLLAGGSYEQYF.

The V gene is TRBV7-9, the J gene TRBJ2-7; D may be TRBD2 (5 bases). Looked up from germline, CDR1 is SEHNR and CDR2 is FQNEAQ (reference sequence). Trimming pared 3 bases from V and 2 bases from J, leaving 8 bases between. The CDR3 consists of 13 residues. Here the CDR3 reads CASSFRGPYEQYF. CDR3 DNA: TGTGCCAGCAGCTTTCGAGGGCCCTACGAGCAGTACTTC.

V and J are TRBV25-1 and TRBJ2-6; D ambiguous. Trimming removed 5 bases from V and 3 bases from J, with 8 bases in between. From germline, CDR1 is MGHDK and CDR2 SYGVNS. This CDR3 contains 14 residues. The CDR3 DNA follows: TGTGCCAGCAGTAGGGTTGGTGGGGCCAACGTCCTGACTTTC. Encoded protein: CASSRVGGANVLTF.

The V call is TRBV9, the J call TRBJ2-1, with 15 bases matching TRBD2. CDR1 is SGDLS and CDR2 is YYNGEE in the germline V gene. CDR3 size: 20 residues. J was trimmed by 3 bases and V by 3 bases; bases with no gene match: 13. The CDR3 coding sequence is TGTGCCAGCAGCGCCTCGGGGACTAGCGGGAGGCCTTTAGTCTACAATGAGCAGTTCTTC. Protein product: CASSASGTSGRPLVYNEQFF. Based on the CDR3 plus reference TRBV9 and TRBJ2-1, the full variable domain is DSGVTQTPKHLITATGQRVTLRCSPRSGDLSVYWYQQSLDQGLQFLIQYYNGEERAKGNILERFSAQQFPDLHSELNLSSLELGDSALYFCASSASGTSGRPLVYNEQFFGPGTRLTVL.

The V gene is TRBV27, the J gene TRBJ2-1; D is ambiguous. Trimming cost V 2 bases and J 6 bases, with 11 bases left between them. The V gene's germline CDR1 is MNHEY and CDR2 SMNVEV (reference sequence). The CDR3 has 14 residues. The CDR3 reads CASSLRAVGNEQFF. CDR3 nucleotides: TGTGCCAGCAGTTTAAGGGCAGTAGGCAATGAGCAGTTCTTC.

This chain uses TRBV4-2 with TRBJ2-7; D is possibly TRBD2 (5 bases). This CDR3 has 13 amino acids. With 0 bases removed from V and 8 bases from J, the gap between germline ends came to 11 bases. Germline loops: CDR1 LGHNA, CDR2 YNFKEQ. CDR3 in amino acids: CASSQDGETKQYF. CDR3 coding DNA: TGTGCCAGCAGCCAAGATGGGGAGACCAAGCAGTACTTC.

This chain connects TRBV5-1 to TRBJ1-6; perhaps TRBD1 as D (6 bases). V was clipped by 4 bases and J by 7 bases, with 12 bases between them. Germline values: CDR1 SGHRS, CDR2 YFSETQ. The length of the CDR3 is 14 residues. CDR3 sequence (DNA): TGCGCCAGCAGCCCGGGGGGGGCAAATTCACCCCTCCACTTT. It specifies CASSPGGANSPLHF.

The V call is TRBV19, the J call TRBJ1-5; D gene ambiguous. The CDR3 has 13 residues. V dropped 2 bases and J dropped 5 bases, with 7 bases sitting between them. Germline-derived CDR1 and CDR2 are LNHDA and SQIVND (reference sequence). CDR3 sequence reads: CASSIMEDQPQHF. CDR3 in DNA: TGTGCCAGTAGTATAATGGAGGATCAGCCCCAGCATTTT.

This clone was counted a single time. The chain has TRBV9 and TRBJ1-2, with D tentatively TRBD1 (5 bases). CDR3 size: 16 residues. Trimming removed 0 bases from V and 6 bases from J, with 18 bases in between. Germline loops: CDR1 SGDLS, CDR2 YYNGEE. CDR3 sequence (DNA): TGTGCCAGCAGCGTAGATCGGGGCGAGGGGCGTCATGGCTACACCTTC. Protein product: CASSVDRGEGRHGYTF. The full variable domain, with the rest looked up from reference TRBV9 and TRBJ1-2, is DSGVTQTPKHLITATGQRVTLRCSPRSGDLSVYWYQQSLDQGLQFLIQYYNGEERAKGNILERFSAQQFPDLHSELNLSSLELGDSALYFCASSVDRGEGRHGYTFGSGTRLTVV.

This sequence joins TRBV27 and TRBJ1-4; possibly TRBD1 for D (6 bases). V was pared by 5 bases and J by 7 bases, with 14 bases between. Germline assignment: CDR1 MNHEY and CDR2 SMNVEV (reference sequence). The length of the CDR3 is 14 residues. The CDR3 sequence: CASSTRDNREKLFF. The CDR3 DNA sequence: TGTGCCAGCAGTACCCGGGACAATCGTGAAAAACTGTTTTTT. Supplemented by reference TRBV27 and TRBJ1-4, the full variable domain reads EAQVTQNPRYLITVTGKKLTVTCSQNMNHEYMSWYRQDPGLGLRQIYYSMNVEVTDKGDVPEGYKVSRKEKRNFPLILESPSPNQTSLYFCASSTRDNREKLFFGSGTQLSVL.

The V gene is TRBV4-3, the J gene TRBJ2-3; a possible D gene is TRBD1 (6 bases). The V gene lost 4 bases and the J gene lost 2 bases, with 16 bases spanning the gap. Germline V gene lookup returns CDR1 LGHNA and CDR2 YSLEER. There are 16 residues in the CDR3. The chain's CDR3 is CASSRRTEIYTDTQYF. The DNA of the CDR3 is TGCGCCAGCAGCCGCCGGACAGAAATCTACACAGATACGCAGTATTTT.